These 21 T cell receptor beta chains originate from one sample sequenced in a study of CD8 T cells in ankylosing spondylitis. Each CDR3 protein is one row after TCRdb ran MiXCR on the 5' RACE reads. This table holds around 300,000 distinct CDR3 sequences, more than 9% found once. Sequences were obtained from blood, either unsorted or a sorted T cell fraction (not recorded which). The source of these receptors is a female donor with ankylosing spondylitis or in good health (not recorded which).

In its sample, this clonotype was seen many times. The J gene is TRBJ2-7, the V gene TRBV7-9; TRBD1 matches at 7 bases. Germline assignment: CDR1 SEHNR and CDR2 FQNEAQ (reference sequence). The junction had 4 bases not matched to a gene; V was cut back by 8 bases and J by 0 bases. This CDR3 is 13 amino acids long. CDR3 sequence reads: CASRGTDSYEQYF. The DNA of the CDR3 is TGTGCCAGCCGAGGGACAGACTCCTACGAGCAGTACTTC. The full variable domain, with the rest looked up from reference TRBV7-9 and TRBJ2-7, is DTGVSQNPRHKITKRGQNVTFRCDPISEHNRLYWYRQTLGQGPEFLTYFQNEAQLEKSRLLSDRFSAERPKGSFSTLEIQRTEQGDSAMYLCASRGTDSYEQYFGPGTRLTVT.

The chain is built from TRBV7-8 and TRBJ2-3, with D unresolved. CDR1 SGHVS and CDR2 FQNEAQ come from the germline V gene. The CDR3 extends over 13 amino acids. Between the trimmed V and J ends, which lost 4 bases and 11 bases, there was a span of 16 bases. The CDR3 spells CASSSSVRRGQYF. CDR3 coding DNA: TGTGCCAGCAGCTCTTCCGTGAGGCGAGGGCAGTATTTT.

This clonotype was seen repeatedly, ten times or more. The chain combines TRBV12-3 or TRBV12-4 with TRBJ2-1, with unresolved D. The ends were cut back, 6 bases at V and 15 bases at J, with 18 bases in the middle. This CDR3 has 12 amino acids. The DNA for the CDR3 is TGTGCCAGCAGGGTGTGGGGATCGTCTCTGTTCTTC. Its protein product is CASRVWGSSLFF.

In this sample, this clonotype turned up many times. The genes are TRBV20-1 and TRBJ2-1, with D maybe TRBD2 (6 bases). The CDR3 spans 14 residues. V was cut by 5 bases and J by 4 bases, with 15 bases left in between. CDR1 DFQATT and CDR2 SNEGSKA come from the germline V gene (reference sequence). The DNA for the CDR3 is TGCAGTGCTGCACATGGGACTGGGTACAATGAGCAGTTCTTC. Protein sequence: CSAAHGTGYNEQFF.

This clonotype has at least ten counts. The gene calls are TRBV27 and TRBJ2-3; the D is unclear. V was clipped by 7 bases and J by 2 bases, with 13 bases between them. This CDR3 region has 14 residues. In germline, CDR1 is MNHEY, CDR2 SMNVEV (reference sequence). CDR3 DNA sequence: TGTGCCAGCAAAGGACGGTCGTCCACAGATACGCAGTATTTT. This translates into CASKGRSSTDTQYF.

This clonotype has only a few counts. This chain links TRBV12-3 or TRBV12-4 with TRBJ2-2; TRBD2 agrees at 13 bases. The CDR3 spans 19 residues. Trimming removed 3 bases from V and 0 bases from J; junction bases left unmatched: 7. As DNA, the CDR3 is TGTGCCAGCAGTTTCTCCGGGACTAGCGGGATTTCGAACACCGGGGAGCTGTTTTTT. Translation: CASSFSGTSGISNTGELFF.

Many counts were recorded for this clonotype. The J gene is TRBJ2-2, the V gene TRBV12-3 or TRBV12-4; 9 positions match TRBD1. The CDR3 consists of 15 residues. The trim removed 5 bases at V and 5 bases at J, leaving 6 bases unmatched. The CDR3 region has the DNA TGTGCCAGCAGTCCAGGGACAGGGACGACCGGGGAGCTGTTTTTT. Residues: CASSPGTGTTGELFF.

This clonotype was counted many times. The V call is TRBV20-1, the J call TRBJ1-1; D is uncertain. The CDR3 contains 14 residues. The V gene lost 0 bases and the J gene lost 6 bases, with 14 bases spanning the gap. CDR1 is DFQATT, CDR2 SNEGSKA, per germline (reference sequence). This chain's CDR3 is CSARDPPSGAEAFF. The CDR3 bases are TGCAGTGCTAGAGACCCGCCCTCTGGCGCTGAAGCTTTCTTT.

This clonotype was observed many times. J is TRBJ1-1 and V is TRBV12-5; the D is unclear. The CDR3 extends over 13 amino acids. Germline CDR1 is LGHNT and CDR2 is FRNRAP. Trimming removed 3 bases at V and 7 bases at J, with 12 bases between. As DNA, the CDR3 is TGTGCTAGTGGTTTCGGGTCACAAGATGAAGCTTTCTTT. This sequence encodes CASGFGSQDEAFF.

The chain uses TRBV5-5 and TRBJ2-3; the D is unclear. Deletions cut 1 base from V and 7 bases from J, with 16 bases between. Germline V CDR1 and CDR2: SGHKS, YYEKEE (reference sequence). This CDR3 comprises 15 residues. The CDR3 protein is CASSLLTNSFYTQYF. As DNA, the CDR3 is TGTGCCAGCAGCTTGCTCACTAATTCTTTCTATACGCAGTATTTT.

This clonotype appeared a few times. This chain uses TRBV7-8 with TRBJ1-3; the match to TRBD1 covers 7 bases. Germline trimming cut 4 bases from V and 2 bases from J; bases unmatched to any gene: 5. Germline lookup yields CDR1 SGHVS and CDR2 FQNEAQ. The CDR3 extends over 15 amino acids. CDR3 sequence reads: CASSSSGTAGNTIYF. CDR3 nucleotide sequence: TGTGCCAGCAGCTCCTCCGGGACAGCTGGAAACACCATATATTTT.

The V and J genes are TRBV20-1 and TRBJ2-2; TRBD2 agrees at 8 bases. Germline loops: CDR1 DFQATT, CDR2 SNEGSKA (reference sequence). This CDR3 comprises 15 residues. Germline trimming cut 2 bases from V and 5 bases from J; bases unmatched to any gene: 7. The CDR3 bases are TGCAGTGCTAGAAGGGGTACTAGCGGAACCGGGGAGCTGTTTTTT. It codes for CSARRGTSGTGELFF.

This clonotype has ten or more counts. This chain links TRBV6-1 with TRBJ1-4; possibly TRBD1 for D (6 bases). This CDR3 is built from 16 residues. V lost 6 bases to trimming and J lost 3 bases, with 17 bases between them. Germline V gives CDR1 MNHNS, CDR2 SASEGT. Here the CDR3 reads CASRPTIGTSNEKLFF. The DNA of the CDR3 is TGTGCCAGCAGGCCCACCATTGGGACATCTAATGAAAAACTGTTTTTT.

This clonotype was counted ten times or more. This rearrangement joins TRBV11-2 to TRBJ2-7; tentatively, D is TRBD1 (6 bases). This CDR3 has 15 residues. CDR1 and CDR2 from the germline V gene are SGHAT and FQNNGV. The ends were cut back, 4 bases at V and 5 bases at J, with 18 bases in the middle. For the CDR3, the DNA is TGTGCCAGCAGCTCCGAGGCGCAGGGGCGGAACGAGCAGTACTTC. This gives the protein CASSSEAQGRNEQYF. Complete variable domain (other parts from reference TRBV11-2 and TRBJ2-7): EAGVAQSPRYKIIEKRQSVAFWCNPISGHATLYWYQQILGQGPKLLIQFQNNGVVDDSQLPKDRFSAERLKGVDSTLKIQPAKLEDSAVYLCASSSEAQGRNEQYFGPGTRLTVT.

This clonotype was counted ten times or more. The chain uses TRBV20-1 and TRBJ1-5; 8 bases are shared with TRBD1. Germline CDR1 is DFQATT and CDR2 is SNEGSKA (reference sequence). V lost 2 bases to trimming and J lost 6 bases; unmatched junction nucleotides: 9. The CDR3 totals 15 residues. CDR3 nucleotide sequence: TGCAGTGCTAGAAGACAGGGGAGGTTCGGTCAGCCCCAGCATTTT. Translated, it gives CSARRQGRFGQPQHF.

The V gene is TRBV28, the J gene TRBJ1-5; the D is unclear. Germline CDR1 and CDR2: MDHEN and SYDVKM. The CDR3 loop spans 14 amino acids. Trimming shortened V by 3 bases and J by 8 bases, and 14 bases separated the two germline ends. The CDR3 protein is CASSLRTAQKPQHF. The CDR3 bases are TGTGCCAGCAGTTTGCGGACGGCCCAAAAGCCCCAGCATTTT. The variable domain in full, with the rest retrieved from reference TRBV28 and TRBJ1-5, is DVKVTQSSRYLVKRTGEKVFLECVQDMDHENMFWYRQDPGLGLRLIYFSYDVKMKEKGDIPEGYSVSREKKERFSLILESASTNQTSMYLCASSLRTAQKPQHFGDGTRLSIL.

V usage is TRBV27 and J usage is TRBJ2-7; 15 bases match TRBD2. Germline V CDR1 and CDR2: MNHEY, SMNVEV (reference sequence). V dropped 5 bases and J dropped 0; count of bases not matched to a gene: 5. The CDR3 runs 17 residues. CDR3 sequence (DNA): TGTGCCAGCAGTCAGGGACTAGCGGGAGGTCACTCCTACGAGCAGTACTTC. It codes for CASSQGLAGGHSYEQYF.

This clonotype has a count of ten or more. The chain is built from TRBV10-3 and TRBJ2-1, with 10 bases lining up with TRBD1. Trimming removed 0 bases from V and 6 bases from J; junction bases left unmatched: 5. This CDR3 has 16 residues. CDR1 and CDR2 (germline): ENHRY, SYGVKD. CDR3 sequence (DNA): TGTGCCATCAGTGAGTCGATGGGACAGGGGATCAATGAGCAGTTCTTC. This translates into CAISESMGQGINEQFF.

J is TRBJ2-1 and V is TRBV28, with TRBD1 identical over 8 bases. This CDR3 is 14 amino acids long. Unmatched junction bases numbered 6, after V lost 8 bases and J lost 3 bases. Germline V gene lookup returns CDR1 MDHEN and CDR2 SYDVKM. Written as DNA, the CDR3 is TGTGCCAGCGGCAGGACAGGGAGCTACAATGAGCAGTTCTTC. Protein product: CASGRTGSYNEQFF.

This clonotype was seen at least ten times. The chain couples TRBV20-1 to TRBJ1-6; D uncertain. This CDR3 has 13 residues. Trimming shortened V by 6 bases and J by 8 bases, and 14 bases separated the two germline ends. Germline V gene sequence: CDR1 DFQATT, CDR2 SNEGSKA (reference sequence). The CDR3 DNA reads as TGCAGTGCGAATCCCTCTTGGGATTCACCCCTCCACTTT. It is translated as CSANPSWDSPLHF.

This clonotype was detected ten times or more. This chain joins TRBV10-2 and TRBJ2-7, with D possibly TRBD1 on 6 matching bases. The CDR3 has 13 amino acids. The V end lost 3 bases, the J end lost 3 bases, and 9 bases lay between the germline ends. Germline V CDR1 and CDR2: WSHSY, SAAADI. DNA of the CDR3: TGCGCCAGCAGTGATGGGGGCCACTACGAGCAGTACTTC. The encoded protein is CASSDGGHYEQYF.